A selection of T cell receptor beta chains follows, all from one sample in a study of regulatory T cells in long-lasting Graves disease. TCRdb reprocessed the multiplex PCR reads via MiXCR and lists one record per CDR3 protein. This sample has under 400,000 distinct CDR3 sequences, with approximately 15% found just once. These data were also reused for a study on T cells in Graves' hyperthyroidism and ophthalmopathy.

Sequences were derived from peripheral blood mononuclear cells (PBMCs), sampled at new diagnosis, from a patient treated with antithyroid drugs. All receptors come from a man aged 35-49 years with Graves disease. Both conserved end residues are part of each CDR3. Fields, in order: J gene, clone size, V gene, CDR3 protein. The size entry is marked missing in some rows and otherwise reads once, few, many or a size class.

TRBJ1-1	many	TRBV7-3	CASSSFQPMGNTEAFF
TRBJ2-6	many	TRBV5-1	CASGAVAGANVLTF
TRBJ2-1	many	TRBV28	CAGQGAGYNEQFF
TRBJ2-2	few	TRBV3-1	CASITGGAGGELFF
TRBJ2-1	.	TRBV7-3	CASSQRGGREQFF
TRBJ1-1	many	TRBV20-1	CSARDLGYTEAFF
TRBJ2-1	.	TRBV29-1	CSVDGGAFPANEQFF
TRBJ2-1	many	TRBV27	CASSLQGRDPYNEQFF
TRBJ2-5	.	TRBV20-1	CSASGQGAFGTQYF
TRBJ2-7	.	TRBV7-3	CASSLFEGYGQYF
TRBJ2-5	many	TRBV6-1	CASSEGPSGGETQYF
TRBJ2-1	many	TRBV7-8	CASSHGTGYNEQFF
TRBJ2-5	many	TRBV2	CASSTTPYQETQYF
TRBJ2-7	few	TRBV11-1	CASSSDSHSYEQYF
TRBJ1-6	.	TRBV20-1	CSARDRQDFNSPLHF
TRBJ2-5	few	TRBV18	CASSPGPNQGQETQYF
TRBJ1-1	.	TRBV6-2/TRBV6-3	CASLQANGYTEAFF
TRBJ2-5	.	TRBV29-1	CSGVGQGRRETQYF
TRBJ1-3	many	TRBV4-3	CASSQYSGNTIYF
.	few	TRBV7-7	CASSRRGGLTDTQHF
TRBJ1-2	many	TRBV6-5	CASSYATGGGYTF
TRBJ2-7	many	TRBV3-1	CASSQASAGTYEQYF
TRBJ2-3	few	TRBV20-1	CSAWGLGPFREDTQYF
TRBJ2-7	many	TRBV2	CASKSGQGVYEQYF
TRBJ1-1	many	TRBV5-1	CASSLGTVNTEAFF